In its sample, the clone carrying this T cell receptor (beta chain) was seen a few times. Participants spanned ages about 18 to 100 years and resided in 20 to 30 US areas. Each participant's cohort was designated according to participant-reported clinical history. Trimming stripped 1 base from V and 3 bases from J, with 7 bases between. The CDR3 is 14 amino acids. CDR1 and CDR2 (germline): SEHNR, FQNEAQ (reference sequence). The data belong to a study of blood T cell repertoires in COVID-19. Study context: Samples taken during acute and convalescent COVID-19 were collected in the United States, Italy and Spain.

Data came from immunoSEQ multiplex PCR; TCRdb stores just in-frame clones and leaves some out. The sample lists about 220,000 clones; roughly 80% were seen once. The sequenced sample consisted of PBMCs or T cells enriched from blood (not recorded which). The sequence derives from a woman between 35 and 50 years old with acute COVID-19. The rearrangement links TRBV7-9 to TRBJ2-1; D remains ambiguous. CDR3 sequence (DNA): TGTGCCAGCAGCTTAGACTTATTCTACAATGAGCAGTTCTTC. This codes for CASSLDLFYNEQFF.